One T cell receptor (beta chain) is described in this entry. As yet, its antigen is unknown. The sample originates from a study of radiotherapy plus CTLA-4 blockade in lung cancer. Study summary: Of the patients, 15% to 20% showed objective responses and 31% attained disease control.

Generated by immunoSEQ multiplex PCR, the TCRdb table keeps only in-frame clones and is missing some. The sample lists approximately 85,000 clones; around 81% were seen once. Study results and limitations: TCR clones of tumor origin grew in blood after radiotherapy plus ipilimumab.

In chemo-refractory metastatic non-small-cell lung cancer, patients got ipilimumab CTLA-4 blockade together with focal radiation. Germline V CDR1 and CDR2: SGHNT, YENEEA. The CDR3 totals 17 residues. Trimming pared 1 base from V and 3 bases from J, leaving 18 bases between. This receptor was identified in a human donor with non-small cell lung cancer that progressed on radiotherapy plus ipilimumab. This chain connects TRBV11-3 to TRBJ1-1; D not resolved. The sequences come from peripheral blood, collected from a patient treated with radiotherapy plus ipilimumab. This CDR3 is CASSLGYFGKADTEAFF. The CDR3 bases are TGTGCCAGCAGCTTAGGATATTTTGGGAAGGCGGACACTGAAGCTTTCTTT. The full variable domain, with the rest looked up from reference TRBV11-3 and TRBJ1-1, is EAGVVQSPRYKIIEKKQPVAFWCNPISGHNTLYWYLQNLGQGPELLIRYENEEAVDDSQLPKDRFSAERLKGVDSTLKIQPAELGDSAVYLCASSLGYFGKADTEAFFGQGTRLTVV.